Listed here are 11 T cell receptor beta chains from one sample, sequenced in a study of shared clonotypes between healthy human individuals. Measured with immunoSEQ multiplex PCR; TCRdb has only the in-frame clones, and not every one. The sample has 2 million to 2.5 million clones, approximately 94% seen once. The specimen sequenced was naive CD4+ T cells sorted from blood. Subset: CD45RA+ positively selected. Receptors were obtained from a man younger than 35 in good health.

This chain uses TRBV5-8 with TRBJ1-2, with D perhaps TRBD1 (5 bases). Per germline, CDR1 SGHTS and CDR2 YDEGEE. This CDR3 contains 14 residues. Trimming removed 0 bases from V and 4 bases from J, with 10 bases in between. This CDR3 reads CASSLGQGGYGYTF. The CDR3 DNA follows: TGTGCCAGCAGCTTGGGGCAGGGCGGCTATGGCTACACCTTC.

The CDR3 loop is CASNNFRDTGGYTF. In DNA form, the CDR3 reads TGTGCCAGCAACAACTTCCGGGACACAGGCGGCTACACCTTC. The chain recombines TRBV5-4 with TRBJ1-2; D is possibly TRBD1 (6 bases). This CDR3 is built from 14 residues. Germline CDR1 SGHNT, CDR2 YYREEE (reference sequence). Trimming removed 6 bases at V and 8 bases at J, with 20 bases between.

This sequence joins TRBV5-6 and TRBJ2-5; tentatively, D is TRBD2 (6 bases). Germline V gene lookup returns CDR1 SGHDT and CDR2 YYEEEE. CDR3 length: 15 amino acids. Trimming removed 0 bases at V and 1 base at J, with 10 bases between. DNA for the CDR3: TGTGCCAGCAGCTTGGGAGGCGGGGTCCAAGAGACCCAGTACTTC. Residues: CASSLGGGVQETQYF.

This chain connects TRBV27 to TRBJ2-2; 11 nucleotides match TRBD2. CDR3 length: 17 amino acids. J gave up 1 base and V 6 bases, and 7 bases lay outside the gene matches. Germline CDR1 and CDR2: MNHEY and SMNVEV (reference sequence). This CDR3 reads CASRLAGAIENTGELFF. Written as DNA, the CDR3 is TGTGCCAGCAGACTAGCGGGAGCCATCGAGAACACCGGGGAGCTGTTTTTT.

V and J are TRBV6-1 and TRBJ2-1; D unresolved. The CDR3 contains 12 residues. V was pared by 3 bases and J by 15 bases, with 15 bases between. Germline CDR1 is MNHNS and CDR2 is SASEGT. The CDR3 loop is CASSEVGRSPFF. CDR3 DNA sequence: TGTGCCAGCAGTGAGGTTGGCAGGAGTCCGTTCTTC.

The rearrangement joins TRBV27 to TRBJ2-3; D is undetermined. Trimming removed 2 bases from V and 5 bases from J, with 2 bases in between. From germline, CDR1 is MNHEY and CDR2 SMNVEV (reference sequence). This CDR3 contains 11 residues. The CDR3 DNA reads as TGTGCCAGCAGTTTAGGAGATACGCAGTATTTT. The encoded protein is CASSLGDTQYF.

The chain employs TRBV10-3 and TRBJ2-1; D could derive from TRBD1 or TRBD2 (6 bases each). Trimming stripped 3 bases from V and 5 bases from J, with 17 bases between. Germline V lookup: CDR1 ENHRY, CDR2 SYGVKD. CDR3 length equals 16 residues. CDR3 sequence reads: CAISEPGERGNNEQFF. The CDR3 nucleotides are TGTGCCATCAGTGAACCGGGGGAGAGGGGGAACAATGAGCAGTTCTTC.

The chain employs TRBV6-6 and TRBJ1-3; perhaps TRBD1 as D (5 bases). The CDR3 is 15 residues long. V was cut by 6 bases and J by 4 bases, with 16 bases left in between. Germline V gives CDR1 MNHNY, CDR2 SVGAGI (reference sequence). The CDR3: CASSLLGEGGNTIYF. DNA of the CDR3: TGTGCCAGCAGCCTTCTGGGCGAGGGGGGAAACACCATATATTTT.

V and J are TRBV11-2 and TRBJ2-7; D not resolved. Germline CDR1 is SGHAT and CDR2 is FQNNGV. Between the trimmed V and J ends, which lost 5 bases and 7 bases, there was a span of 12 bases. There are 12 residues in the CDR3. The CDR3 protein is CASSPVGWEQYF. CDR3 sequence (DNA): TGTGCCAGCAGCCCAGTGGGTTGGGAGCAGTACTTC.

V and J are TRBV6-6 and TRBJ2-7; 10 positions match TRBD1. The CDR3 spans 14 residues. The germline gives CDR1 MNHNY, CDR2 SVGAGI (reference sequence). V was pared by 8 bases and J by 3 bases, with 7 bases of the junction left unmatched. The DNA for the CDR3 is TGTGCCAGCCGAAGGGGACAGGGGAACTACGAGCAGTACTTC. Protein sequence: CASRRGQGNYEQYF.

Only one count was recorded for this clone. The chain couples TRBV15 to TRBJ2-7; possibly TRBD2 for D (6 bases). V was cut by 0 bases and J by 5 bases, with 17 bases left in between. Per germline, CDR1 LNHNV and CDR2 YYDKDF (reference sequence). CDR3 length equals 16 residues. CDR3 loop: CATSRESGLAKNEQYF. As DNA, the CDR3 is TGTGCCACCAGCAGAGAGAGTGGGCTAGCGAAGAACGAGCAGTACTTC.